The sequence of this T cell receptor beta chain was determined in a study of beta chain features in type 1 diabetes. The wider study: All samples combined gave about 100 million sorted cells for examination.

V lost 4 bases, J lost 11 bases, and 11 bases stayed unmatched. Germline CDR1 and CDR2: GTSNPN and SVGIG (reference sequence). CDR3 length: 15 amino acids. Expressed TCRB transcripts got sequenced, as all isolated RNA was reverse transcribed. Only in-frame clones appear in the TCRdb table, and some are missing; sequencing was by immunoSEQ multiplex PCR. This sample has about 230,000 clones, with 9% to 10% found just once. The chain combines TRBV30 with TRBJ2-2; TRBD2 matches 12 bases. The sequence derives from a woman between 18 and 30 years old in good health. The sample was naive CD4+ T cells from blood. Written as DNA, the CDR3 is TGTGCCTGGACGACCGGACTAGCGGGAAACGTAGAGCTGTTTTTT. Amino acid sequence: CAWTTGLAGNVELFF.